A single sample is the source of the 13 T cell receptor beta chains below, sequenced in a study of T cells in Graves' hyperthyroidism and ophthalmopathy. TCR beta CDR3 region amplification was performed from RNA transcripts. TCR CDR3 underwent first-round RT-PCR with the HTBI primer set. TCRdb fed the multiplex PCR reads into MiXCR, producing one record per CDR3 protein. There are about 290,000 distinct CDR3 sequences in the sample; 17% occur only once, and roughly 50% lies in the top ten. The material sequenced was blood. The receptors were gathered from a woman aged 55-69 years with Graves' ophthalmopathy.

This clonotype appeared many times. The chain is built from TRBV5-1 and TRBJ1-1, with D possibly TRBD1 on 6 matching bases. The V and J ends lost 3 bases and 7 bases respectively, with 16 bases between them. Germline lookup yields CDR1 SGHRS and CDR2 YFSETQ. The CDR3 runs to 14 residues. The CDR3 reads CASSSGQPTIEAFF. The CDR3 bases are TGCGCCAGCAGCTCAGGACAGCCAACAATTGAAGCTTTCTTT.

In DNA, the CDR3 is TGCGCCAGCAGCCAAGATCAGGGTCTCGGCTACGGCTACACCTTC. Protein product: CASSQDQGLGYGYTF. V gene TRBV4-3 combines with J gene TRBJ1-2; a possible D gene is TRBD1 (5 bases). V was clipped by 0 bases and J by 8 bases, with 16 bases between them. This CDR3 comprises 15 residues. Per the germline V gene, CDR1 is LGHNA and CDR2 is YSLEER.

This sequence joins TRBV7-8 and TRBJ1-4; D gene ambiguous. The CDR3 totals 14 residues. Germline CDR1 SGHVS, CDR2 FQNEAQ. Trimming removed 1 base at V and 4 bases at J, with 7 bases between. The CDR3 region is CASSLVVGNEKLFF. The CDR3 nucleotides read TGTGCCAGCAGCTTAGTGGTCGGTAATGAAAAACTGTTTTTT.

This clonotype came up a few times. The CDR3 reads CATSGWDRAAGELFF. CDR3 sequence (DNA): TGTGCCACCAGTGGCTGGGACAGGGCGGCCGGGGAGCTGTTTTTT. The chain recombines TRBV24-1 with TRBJ2-2; 9 bases are shared with TRBD1. Germline CDR1 is KGHDR and CDR2 is SFDVKD. The CDR3 sequence is 15 residues long. J gave up 6 bases and V 5 bases, and 6 bases lay outside the gene matches.

This clonotype was seen a handful of times. The chain is built from TRBV28 and TRBJ2-2; 11 bases map to TRBD2. Losses at the gene ends were 7 bases for V and 1 base for J; bases not matched to a gene: 20. Germline loops: CDR1 MDHEN, CDR2 SYDVKM. There are 21 residues in the CDR3. CDR3 coding DNA: TGTGCCAGCACCAGAATAAATAGGACTAGCGGGCGGTCGAAGAACACCGGGGAGCTGTTTTTT. Its protein product is CASTRINRTSGRSKNTGELFF. Combining the CDR3 with reference TRBV28 and TRBJ2-2 gives the whole variable domain DVKVTQSSRYLVKRTGEKVFLECVQDMDHENMFWYRQDPGLGLRLIYFSYDVKMKEKGDIPEGYSVSREKKERFSLILESASTNQTSMYLCASTRINRTSGRSKNTGELFFGEGSRLTVL.

This clonotype was recorded a few times. The chain recombines TRBV5-6 with TRBJ1-1, with a weak D call TRBD1 (6 bases). This CDR3 region has 15 residues. V was clipped by 4 bases and J by 5 bases, with 18 bases between them. Germline CDR1 is SGHDT and CDR2 is YYEEEE. The CDR3 loop is CASSPTGTWSTEAFF. The CDR3 DNA sequence: TGTGCCAGCAGCCCTACCGGGACATGGTCTACTGAAGCTTTCTTT.

The table lists this clonotype with many counts. The chain employs TRBV6-5 and TRBJ2-1; 15 nucleotides line up with TRBD2. V dropped 2 bases and J dropped 7; count of bases not matched to a gene: 3. The CDR3 contains 16 residues. Germline V gives CDR1 MNHEY, CDR2 SVGAGI. CDR3 sequence reads: CASSYRTSGRGNEQFF. For the CDR3, the DNA is TGTGCCAGCAGTTACAGGACTAGCGGGAGGGGGAATGAGCAGTTCTTC.

This clonotype was counted many times. The chain carries TRBV20-1 and TRBJ2-5; tentative D call: TRBD1 (5 bases). The CDR3 is 13 residues long. Germline values: CDR1 DFQATT, CDR2 SNEGSKA (reference sequence). The V end lost 3 bases, the J end lost 3 bases, and 11 bases lay between the germline ends. The CDR3 region is CSASETVEETQYF. In nucleotides, the CDR3 is TGCAGTGCTAGCGAGACAGTAGAAGAGACCCAGTACTTC.

This clonotype was seen at least ten times. This chain uses TRBV6-1 with TRBJ1-5, with TRBD1 as a possible D gene (5 bases). Trimming left V 5 bases short and J 4 bases short, with 21 bases between. Germline CDR1 MNHNS, CDR2 SASEGT. This CDR3 contains 17 residues. CDR3 region: CASSLRDVGASNQPQHF. DNA for the CDR3: TGTGCCAGCAGTCTAAGGGATGTTGGGGCTTCGAATCAGCCCCAGCATTTT.

This clonotype was counted at least ten times. The chain has TRBV27 and TRBJ1-1, with D unresolved. V was clipped by 6 bases and J by 1 base, with 24 bases between them. The germline V gene encodes CDR1 MNHEY and CDR2 SMNVEV (reference sequence). The CDR3 has 18 amino acids. The chain's CDR3 is CASRRERSLRGENTEAFF. For the CDR3, the DNA is TGTGCCAGCAGACGCGAGAGGTCCCTGCGGGGAGAGAACACTGAAGCTTTCTTT.

This clonotype occurred many times. The chain joins TRBV6-1 to TRBJ2-5, with D possibly being TRBD2 (5 bases). Trimming cost V 7 bases and J 5 bases, with 17 bases left between them. The germline CDR1 and CDR2 sequences are MNHNS and SASEGT. This CDR3 contains 14 residues. Here the CDR3 DNA reads TGTGCCAGCATGACCCCCGGGCCGGGGGAGACCCAGTACTTC. It translates to CASMTPGPGETQYF.

This sequence joins TRBV6-2 or TRBV6-3 and TRBJ2-1; no firm D call. The CDR3 contains 13 residues. The V and J ends lost 6 bases and 3 bases respectively, with 9 bases between them. CDR1 is MNHEY, CDR2 SVGEGT, per germline. CDR3 DNA: TGTGCCAGCAGCGACGTGCTCTACAATGAGCAGTTCTTC. Encoded protein: CASSDVLYNEQFF.

A few counts support this clonotype. V gene TRBV9 combines with J gene TRBJ2-2; weak D call: TRBD1 (6 bases). V was pared by 6 bases and J by 0 bases, with 9 bases between. The CDR3 runs 14 residues. Germline V lookup: CDR1 SGDLS, CDR2 YYNGEE. The chain's CDR3 is CASTDRSNTGELFF. The CDR3 nucleotides read TGTGCCAGCACTGACAGGTCGAACACCGGGGAGCTGTTTTTT.